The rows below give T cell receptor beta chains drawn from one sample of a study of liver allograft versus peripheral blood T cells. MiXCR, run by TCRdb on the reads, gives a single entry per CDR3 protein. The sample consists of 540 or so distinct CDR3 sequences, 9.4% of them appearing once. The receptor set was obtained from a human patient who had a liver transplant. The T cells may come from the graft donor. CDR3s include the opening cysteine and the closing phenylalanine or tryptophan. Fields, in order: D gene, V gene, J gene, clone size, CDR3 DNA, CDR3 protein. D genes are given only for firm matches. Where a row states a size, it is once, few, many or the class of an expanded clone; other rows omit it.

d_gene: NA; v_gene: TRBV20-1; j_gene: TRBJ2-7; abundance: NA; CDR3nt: TGCAGTGCCAGAGATTTTTCCGGGACGTACTACGAGCAGTACTTC; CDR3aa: CSARDFSGTYYEQYF
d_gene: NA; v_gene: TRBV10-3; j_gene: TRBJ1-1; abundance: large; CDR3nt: TGTGCCATCAGTGAGTCGAACAGGGAAGTGAGAGGACGCGGGGCTTTCTTT; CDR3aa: CAISESNREVRGRGAFF
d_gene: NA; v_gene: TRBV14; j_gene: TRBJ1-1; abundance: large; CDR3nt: TGTGCCAGCAGCCAAGATAACCAGGGGAGGACTGAAGCTTTCTTT; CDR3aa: CASSQDNQGRTEAFF
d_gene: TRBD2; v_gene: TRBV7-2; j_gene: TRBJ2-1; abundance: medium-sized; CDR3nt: TGTGCCAGCAGCTTAGTCACTAGCGGGATTAGCTCCTACAATGAGCAGTTCTTC; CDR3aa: CASSLVTSGISSYNEQFF
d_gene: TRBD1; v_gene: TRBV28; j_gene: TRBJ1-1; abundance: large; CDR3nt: TGTGCCAGCAGTTACCCGGGACAGCTGAACACTGAAGCTTTCTTT; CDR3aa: CASSYPGQLNTEAFF
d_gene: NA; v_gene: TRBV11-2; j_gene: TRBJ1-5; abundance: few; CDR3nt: TGTGCCAGCAGCTTAGGCAGGGATAGCAATCAGCCCCAGCATTTT; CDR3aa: CASSLGRDSNQPQHF
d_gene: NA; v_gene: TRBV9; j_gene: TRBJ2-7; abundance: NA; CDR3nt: TGTGCCAGCAGCGCTCAGGGGAGGAGCTCCTACGAGCAGTACTTC; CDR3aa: CASSAQGRSSYEQYF
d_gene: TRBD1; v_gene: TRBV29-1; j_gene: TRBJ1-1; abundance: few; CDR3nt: TGCAGCGGACAGGGGGGGGACACTGAAGCTTTCTTT; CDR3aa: CSGQGGDTEAFF
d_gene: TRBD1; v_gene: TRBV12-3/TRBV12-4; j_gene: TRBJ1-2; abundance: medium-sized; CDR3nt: TGTGCCAGCAGTACGCCGGGACAGGACACCATTTCGTTC; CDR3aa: CASSTPGQDTISF
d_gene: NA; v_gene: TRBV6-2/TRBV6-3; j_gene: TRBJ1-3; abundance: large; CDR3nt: TGTGCCAGCAGTACCGGAATGAGCTCTGGAAACACCATATATTTT; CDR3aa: CASSTGMSSGNTIYF
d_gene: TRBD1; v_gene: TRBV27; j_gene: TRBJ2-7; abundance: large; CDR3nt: TGTGCCAGCAACCAGGGGGCCGGCTCCTACGAGCAGTACTTC; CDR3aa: CASNQGAGSYEQYF
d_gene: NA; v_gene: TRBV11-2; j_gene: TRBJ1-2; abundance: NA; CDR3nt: TGTGCCAGCAGCTTAGATCTCGCAGGGACCCTTAGGGGCTACACCTTC; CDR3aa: CASSLDLAGTLRGYTF
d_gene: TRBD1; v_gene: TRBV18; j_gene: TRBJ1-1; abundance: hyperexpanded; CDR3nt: TGTGCCAGCTCACCCCGGGACAGGGTCAACACTGAAGCTTTCTTT; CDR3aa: CASSPRDRVNTEAFF
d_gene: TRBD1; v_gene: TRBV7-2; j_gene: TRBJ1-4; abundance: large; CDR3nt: TGTGCCAGCAGCTTATCCGGGACAGGGGATGAAAAACTGTTTTTT; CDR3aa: CASSLSGTGDEKLFF
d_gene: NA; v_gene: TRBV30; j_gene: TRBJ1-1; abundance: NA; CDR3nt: TGTGCCTGGAACGGGGAAAACCGTGAAGCTTTCTTT; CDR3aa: CAWNGENREAFF
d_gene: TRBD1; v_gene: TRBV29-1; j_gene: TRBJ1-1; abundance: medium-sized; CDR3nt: TGCAGCGTCGGTAGGACAGGGGAAGCTTTCTTT; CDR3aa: CSVGRTGEAFF
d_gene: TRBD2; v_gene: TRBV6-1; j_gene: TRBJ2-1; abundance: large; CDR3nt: TGTGCCAGCAGTGGACTAGCGGGAGTTAGGGATGAGCAGTTCTTC; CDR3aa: CASSGLAGVRDEQFF
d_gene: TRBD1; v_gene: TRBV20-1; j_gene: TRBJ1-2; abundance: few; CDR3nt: TGCAGTGCTAGGGCGCCGGGACAGGGCTATGGCTACACCTTC; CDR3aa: CSARAPGQGYGYTF
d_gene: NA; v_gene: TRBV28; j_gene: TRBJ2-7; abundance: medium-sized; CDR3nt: TGTGCCAGCAGTTTACGGGGACCCTCCTACGAGCAGTACTTC; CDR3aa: CASSLRGPSYEQYF
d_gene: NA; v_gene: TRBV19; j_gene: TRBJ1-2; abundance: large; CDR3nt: TGTGCCAGTAGTACAACCCAATACTCTAACTATGGCTACACCTTC; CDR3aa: CASSTTQYSNYGYTF
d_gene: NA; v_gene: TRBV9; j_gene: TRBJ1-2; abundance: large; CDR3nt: TGTGCCAGCAGCGCCGGCGGGGCCCCTGATGGCTACACCTTC; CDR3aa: CASSAGGAPDGYTF
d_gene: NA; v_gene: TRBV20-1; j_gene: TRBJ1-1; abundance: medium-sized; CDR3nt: TGCAGTGCGCACAGGCTCATGAACACTGAAGCTTTCTTT; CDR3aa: CSAHRLMNTEAFF
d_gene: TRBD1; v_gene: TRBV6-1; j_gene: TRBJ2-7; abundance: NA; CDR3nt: TGTGCCAGCAGTAGGGACAGCAACTACGAGCAGTACTTC; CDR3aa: CASSRDSNYEQYF
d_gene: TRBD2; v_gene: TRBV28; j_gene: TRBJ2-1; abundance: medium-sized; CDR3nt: TGTGCCAGCATCACTAGCGGGTCCTCCTACAATGAGCAGTTCTTC; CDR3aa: CASITSGSSYNEQFF
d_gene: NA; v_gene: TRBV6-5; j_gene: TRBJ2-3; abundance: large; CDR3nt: TGTGCCAGCAGTTACGATCGGCAAAACACAGATACGCAGTATTTT; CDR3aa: CASSYDRQNTDTQYF
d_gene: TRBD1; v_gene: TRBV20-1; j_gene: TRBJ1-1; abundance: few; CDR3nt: TGCAGTGCGGTTCCGACAGGGGAAGTATCGGAAGCTTTCTTT; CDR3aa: CSAVPTGEVSEAFF
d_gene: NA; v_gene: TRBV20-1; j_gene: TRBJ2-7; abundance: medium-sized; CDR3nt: TGCAGTGCTAGAGCGGGGGCAGGGGGATACGAGCAGTACTTC; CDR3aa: CSARAGAGGYEQYF
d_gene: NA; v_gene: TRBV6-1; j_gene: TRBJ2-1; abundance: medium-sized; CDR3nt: TGTGCCAGCAGTCCCGGAAGCAATTCCTACAATGAGCAGTTCTTC; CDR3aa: CASSPGSNSYNEQFF
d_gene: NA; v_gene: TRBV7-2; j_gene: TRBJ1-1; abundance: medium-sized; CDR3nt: TGTGCCAGCAGCTTAGTCCGGGGGAACACTGAAGCTTTCTTT; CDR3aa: CASSLVRGNTEAFF
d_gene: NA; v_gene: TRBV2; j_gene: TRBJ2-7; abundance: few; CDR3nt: TGTGCCAGCAGGGATTCAGGGGTCTACGAGCAGTACTTC; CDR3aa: CASRDSGVYEQYF
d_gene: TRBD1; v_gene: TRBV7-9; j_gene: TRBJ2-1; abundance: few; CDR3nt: TGTGCCAGCAGCCTGGCAGGGGACAGGCCCGCCTACAATGAGCAGTTCTTC; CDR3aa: CASSLAGDRPAYNEQFF
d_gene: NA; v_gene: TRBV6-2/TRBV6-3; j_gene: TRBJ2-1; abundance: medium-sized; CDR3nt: TGTGCCAGCAGTTCCGGGGTCGGGCTGGATAGCTCCTACAATGAGCAGTTCTTC; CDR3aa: CASSSGVGLDSSYNEQFF
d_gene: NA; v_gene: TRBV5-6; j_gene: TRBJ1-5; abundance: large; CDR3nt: TGTGCCAGCAGCTCGCGGGACCATTCGGGGCCCCAGCATTTT; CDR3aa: CASSSRDHSGPQHF
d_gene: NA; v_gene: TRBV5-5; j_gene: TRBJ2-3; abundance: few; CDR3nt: TGTGCCAGCAGCTTGGGTACCAGGGGCGGAACAGATACGCAGTATTTT; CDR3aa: CASSLGTRGGTDTQYF
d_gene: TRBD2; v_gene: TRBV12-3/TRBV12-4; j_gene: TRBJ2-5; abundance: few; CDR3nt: TGTGCCAGCAGTTTGGGGACTACTCAAGAGACCCAGTACTTC; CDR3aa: CASSLGTTQETQYF
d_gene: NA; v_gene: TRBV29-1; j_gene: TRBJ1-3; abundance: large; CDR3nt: TGCAGCGCGTGTACACCCGGGGGCACCATATATTTT; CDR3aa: CSACTPGGTIYF
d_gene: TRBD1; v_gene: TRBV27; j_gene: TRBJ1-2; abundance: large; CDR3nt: TGTGCCAGCAGTTTAAAAGACAGGGTAGCTGGGGGCTACACCTTC; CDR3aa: CASSLKDRVAGGYTF
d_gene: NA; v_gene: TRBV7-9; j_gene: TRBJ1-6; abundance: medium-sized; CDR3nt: TGTGCCAGCAGCCGGCGGGACCTAGGGGCCCCTTTCGGTTCACCCCTCCACTTT; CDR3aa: CASSRRDLGAPFGSPLHF
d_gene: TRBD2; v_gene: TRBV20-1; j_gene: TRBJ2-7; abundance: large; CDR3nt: TGCAGTGTCAGGCAGAGGACTAGCGGGATACAATCTTACGAGCAGTACTTC; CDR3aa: CSVRQRTSGIQSYEQYF
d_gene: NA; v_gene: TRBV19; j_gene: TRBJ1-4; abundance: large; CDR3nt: TGTGCCAGTAGTATATCGGGGAAAAATGAAAAACTGTTTTTT; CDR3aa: CASSISGKNEKLFF